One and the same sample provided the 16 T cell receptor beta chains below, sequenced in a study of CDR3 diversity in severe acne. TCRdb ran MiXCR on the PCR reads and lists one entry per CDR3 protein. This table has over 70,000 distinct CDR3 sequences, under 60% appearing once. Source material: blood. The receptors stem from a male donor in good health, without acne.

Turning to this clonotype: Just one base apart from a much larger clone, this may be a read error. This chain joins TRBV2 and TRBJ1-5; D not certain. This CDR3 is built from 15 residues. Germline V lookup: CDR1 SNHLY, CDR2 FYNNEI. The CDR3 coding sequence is TGTGCCAGCAGTGAATTGGGGAATAGCGATCAGCCCCAGCATTTT. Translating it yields CASSELGNSDQPQHF. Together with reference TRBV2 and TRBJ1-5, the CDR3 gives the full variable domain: EPEVTQTPSHQVTQMGQEVILRCVPISNHLYFYWYRQILGQKVEFLVSFYNNEISEKSEIFDDQFSVERPDGSNFTLKIRSTKLEDSAMYFCASSELGNSDQPQHFGDGTRLSIL.

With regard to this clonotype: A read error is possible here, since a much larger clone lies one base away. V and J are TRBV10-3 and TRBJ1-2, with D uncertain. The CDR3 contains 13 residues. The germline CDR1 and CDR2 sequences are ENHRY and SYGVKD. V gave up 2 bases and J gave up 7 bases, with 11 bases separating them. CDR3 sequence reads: CAISEGGIFGYTF. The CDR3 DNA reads TGTGCCATCAGTGAGGGCGGCATCTTTGGCTACACCTTC.

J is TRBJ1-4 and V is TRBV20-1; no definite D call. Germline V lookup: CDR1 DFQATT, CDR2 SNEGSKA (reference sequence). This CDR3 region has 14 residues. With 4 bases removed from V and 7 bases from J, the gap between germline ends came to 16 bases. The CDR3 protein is CSAIGPLKVEKLFF. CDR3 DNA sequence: TGCAGTGCTATTGGGCCCCTCAAGGTTGAAAAACTGTTTTTT.

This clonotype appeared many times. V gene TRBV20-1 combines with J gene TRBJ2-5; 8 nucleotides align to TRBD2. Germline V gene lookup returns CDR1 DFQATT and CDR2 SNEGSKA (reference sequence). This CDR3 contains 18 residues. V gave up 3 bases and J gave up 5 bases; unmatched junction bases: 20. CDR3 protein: CSASVWMLAGGVVETQYF. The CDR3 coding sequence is TGCAGTGCTAGCGTGTGGATGCTAGCGGGTGGAGTCGTGGAGACCCAGTACTTC.

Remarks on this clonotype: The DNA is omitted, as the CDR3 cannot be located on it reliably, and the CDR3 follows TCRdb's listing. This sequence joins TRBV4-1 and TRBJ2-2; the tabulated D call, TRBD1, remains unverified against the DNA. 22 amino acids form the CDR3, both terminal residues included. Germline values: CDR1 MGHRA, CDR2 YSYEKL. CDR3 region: CASSQGLAYEQYFGPGTGELFF.

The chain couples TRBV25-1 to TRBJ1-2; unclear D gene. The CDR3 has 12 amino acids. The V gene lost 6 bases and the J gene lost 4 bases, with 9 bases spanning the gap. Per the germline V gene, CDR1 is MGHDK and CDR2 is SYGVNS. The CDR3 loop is CASRGYLYGYTF. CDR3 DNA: TGTGCCAGCAGAGGATACCTCTATGGCTACACCTTC.

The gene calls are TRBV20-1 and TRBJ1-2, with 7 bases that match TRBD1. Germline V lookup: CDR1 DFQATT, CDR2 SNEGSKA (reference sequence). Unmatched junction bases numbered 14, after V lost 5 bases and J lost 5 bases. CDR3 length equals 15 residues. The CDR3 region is CSAGGPRGLGYGYTF. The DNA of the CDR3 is TGCAGTGCTGGGGGACCGAGGGGGCTGGGTTATGGCTACACCTTC.

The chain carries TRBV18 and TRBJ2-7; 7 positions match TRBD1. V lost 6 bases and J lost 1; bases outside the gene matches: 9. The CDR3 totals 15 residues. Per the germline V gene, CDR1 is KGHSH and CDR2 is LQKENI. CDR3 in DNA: TGTGCCAGCTCTCAAGCTCGGGACAGTTCCTACGAGCAGTACTTC. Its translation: CASSQARDSSYEQYF.

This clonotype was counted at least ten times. CDR3 amino acids: CASSLLGDAPYNEQFF. Here the CDR3 DNA reads TGCGCCAGCAGCTTATTGGGGGATGCACCCTACAATGAGCAGTTCTTC. This chain joins TRBV5-1 and TRBJ2-1; D is tentatively TRBD1 or TRBD2 (5 bases each). Trimming pared 2 bases from V and 2 bases from J, leaving 14 bases between. Germline V gene sequence: CDR1 SGHRS, CDR2 YFSETQ. There are 16 residues in the CDR3.

The DNA for the CDR3 is TGTGCCATCGGGAACAGAGCCTACGAGCAGTACTTC. This codes for CAIGNRAYEQYF. The chain uses TRBV10-3 and TRBJ2-7; D call uncertain. CDR1 and CDR2 (germline): ENHRY, SYGVKD. The CDR3 loop spans 12 amino acids. Trimming left V 8 bases short and J 2 bases short, with 10 bases between.

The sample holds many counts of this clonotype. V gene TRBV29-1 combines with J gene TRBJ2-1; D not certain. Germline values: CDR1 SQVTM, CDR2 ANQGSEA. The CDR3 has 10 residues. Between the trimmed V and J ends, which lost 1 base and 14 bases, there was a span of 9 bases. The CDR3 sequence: CSVEVYSEFF. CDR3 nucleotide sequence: TGCAGCGTTGAAGTATACAGCGAGTTCTTC.

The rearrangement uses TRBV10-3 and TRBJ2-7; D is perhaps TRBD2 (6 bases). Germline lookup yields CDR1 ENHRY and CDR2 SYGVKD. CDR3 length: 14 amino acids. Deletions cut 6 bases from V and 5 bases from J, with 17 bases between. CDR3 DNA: TGTGCCATCAGCATTGGGGGGACCTGGGACGAGCAGTACTTC. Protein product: CAISIGGTWDEQYF.

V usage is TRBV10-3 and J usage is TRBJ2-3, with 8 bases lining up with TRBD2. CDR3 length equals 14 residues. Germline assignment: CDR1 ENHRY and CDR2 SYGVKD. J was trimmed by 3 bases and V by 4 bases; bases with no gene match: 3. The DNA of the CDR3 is TGTGCCATCAGTGGCGGGAGGTGGACAGATACGCAGTATTTT. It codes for CAISGGRWTDTQYF.

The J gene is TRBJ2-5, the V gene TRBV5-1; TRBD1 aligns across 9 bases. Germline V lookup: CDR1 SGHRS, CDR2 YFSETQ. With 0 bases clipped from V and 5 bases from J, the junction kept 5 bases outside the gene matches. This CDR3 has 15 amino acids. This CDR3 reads CASSLEQGAGETQYF. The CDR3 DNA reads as TGCGCCAGCAGCTTGGAACAGGGGGCTGGGGAGACCCAGTACTTC. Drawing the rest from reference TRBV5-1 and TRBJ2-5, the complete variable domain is KAGVTQTPRYLIKTRGQQVTLSCSPISGHRSVSWYQQTPGQGLQFLFEYFSETQRNKGNFPGRFSGRQFSNSRSEMNVSTLELGDSALYLCASSLEQGAGETQYFGPGTRLLVL.

DNA for the CDR3: TGTGCCAGCAGCCTGGTAGGGGCTTTCTTT. It yields the protein CASSLVGAFF. The genes are TRBV2 and TRBJ1-1; D remains unclear. Per germline, CDR1 SNHLY and CDR2 FYNNEI. Trimming removed 6 bases at V and 11 bases at J, with 10 bases between. This CDR3 has 10 amino acids.

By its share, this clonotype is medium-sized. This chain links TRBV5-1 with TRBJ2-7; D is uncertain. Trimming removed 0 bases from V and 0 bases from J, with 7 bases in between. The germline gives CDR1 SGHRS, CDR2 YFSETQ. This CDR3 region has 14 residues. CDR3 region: CASSLGLRSYEQYF. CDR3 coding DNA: TGCGCCAGCAGCTTGGGTCTCCGCTCCTACGAGCAGTACTTC.